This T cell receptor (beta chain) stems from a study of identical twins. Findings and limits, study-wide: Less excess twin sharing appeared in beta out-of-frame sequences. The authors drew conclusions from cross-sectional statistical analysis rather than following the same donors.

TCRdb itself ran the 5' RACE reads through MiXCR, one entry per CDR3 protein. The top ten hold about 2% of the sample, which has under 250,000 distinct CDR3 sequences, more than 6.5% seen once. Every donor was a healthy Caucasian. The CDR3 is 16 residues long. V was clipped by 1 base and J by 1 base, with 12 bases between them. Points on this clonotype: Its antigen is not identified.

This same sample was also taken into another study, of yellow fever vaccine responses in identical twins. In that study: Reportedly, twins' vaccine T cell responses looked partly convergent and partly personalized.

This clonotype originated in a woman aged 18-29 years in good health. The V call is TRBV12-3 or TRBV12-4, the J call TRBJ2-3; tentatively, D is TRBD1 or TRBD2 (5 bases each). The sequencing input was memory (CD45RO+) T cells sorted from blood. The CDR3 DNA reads TGTGCCAGCAGTTTAGTGGGACCCGACGGCACAGATACGCAGTATTTT. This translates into CASSLVGPDGTDTQYF.